The clone carrying this T cell receptor (beta chain) came up a few times. No antigen is known for it. In germline, CDR1 is DFQATT, CDR2 SNEGSKA (reference sequence). The CDR3 extends over 14 amino acids. V was cut by 6 bases and J by 7 bases, with 18 bases left in between. The data stem from a study of T cells after yellow fever vaccination. As for the study in general: Researchers used SMART-Seq v4 Ultra Low Input to prepare fractions that had low cell numbers. Study-wide findings and caveats: Most primary-vaccination clones reappeared after the booster (more than 95% CD4, roughly 88% CD8). From the bulk population, abundant clonotypes could contaminate and appear within FACS-sorted repertoires.

Production of TCR cDNA was by 5'RACE template switching, which also added a universal primer site and UMIs. TCRdb independently ran MiXCR on the 5' RACE reads; one entry per CDR3 protein. Among a few hundred thousand distinct CDR3 sequences, around 3.9% were seen once, and the ten largest hold 23%. The input for sequencing was PBMCs, taken on the day of the yellow fever booster vaccination. The sequence was obtained from a man younger than 35 who received the YFV17D yellow fever vaccine. The V call is TRBV20-1, the J call TRBJ1-4; D might be TRBD1 (5 bases). The CDR3 sequence: CSAGRGPDPEKLFF. For the CDR3, the DNA is TGCAGTGCGGGACGCGGGCCTGACCCTGAAAAACTGTTTTTT.